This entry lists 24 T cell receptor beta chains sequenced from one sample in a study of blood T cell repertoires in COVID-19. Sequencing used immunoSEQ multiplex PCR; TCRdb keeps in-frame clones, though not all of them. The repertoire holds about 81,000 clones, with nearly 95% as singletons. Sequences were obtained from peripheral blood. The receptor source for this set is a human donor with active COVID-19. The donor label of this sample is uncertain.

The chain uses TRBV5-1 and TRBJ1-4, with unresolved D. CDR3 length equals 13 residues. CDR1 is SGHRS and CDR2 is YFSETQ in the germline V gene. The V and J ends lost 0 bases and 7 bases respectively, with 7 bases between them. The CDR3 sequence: CASSLAYREKLFF. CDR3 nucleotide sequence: TGCGCCAGCAGCTTGGCGTATCGTGAAAAACTGTTTTTT.

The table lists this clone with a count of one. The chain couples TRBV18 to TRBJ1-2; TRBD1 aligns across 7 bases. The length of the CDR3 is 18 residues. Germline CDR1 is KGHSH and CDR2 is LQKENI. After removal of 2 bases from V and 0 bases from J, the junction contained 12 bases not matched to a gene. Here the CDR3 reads CASSPVNPDRATNYGYTF. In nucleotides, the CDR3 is TGTGCCAGCTCACCAGTCAATCCCGACAGGGCAACTAACTATGGCTACACCTTC. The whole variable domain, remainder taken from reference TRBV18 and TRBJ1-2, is NAGVMQNPRHLVRRRGQEARLRCSPMKGHSHVYWYRQLPEEGLKFMVYLQKENIIDESGMPKERFSAEFPKEGPSILRIQQVVRGDSAAYFCASSPVNPDRATNYGYTFGSGTRLTVV.

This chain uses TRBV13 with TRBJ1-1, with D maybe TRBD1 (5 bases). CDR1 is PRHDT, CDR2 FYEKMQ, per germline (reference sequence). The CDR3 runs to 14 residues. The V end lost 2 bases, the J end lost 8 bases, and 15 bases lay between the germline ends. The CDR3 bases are TGTGCCAGCAGCTTAAAGCAGGGCGCCGAGGAAGCTTTCTTT. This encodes CASSLKQGAEEAFF.

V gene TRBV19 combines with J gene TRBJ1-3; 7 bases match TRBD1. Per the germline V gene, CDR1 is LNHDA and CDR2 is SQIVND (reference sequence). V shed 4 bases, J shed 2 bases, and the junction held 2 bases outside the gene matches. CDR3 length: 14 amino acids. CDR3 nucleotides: TGTGCCAGTAGTAAGACAGGGACTGGAAACACCATATATTTT. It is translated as CASSKTGTGNTIYF.

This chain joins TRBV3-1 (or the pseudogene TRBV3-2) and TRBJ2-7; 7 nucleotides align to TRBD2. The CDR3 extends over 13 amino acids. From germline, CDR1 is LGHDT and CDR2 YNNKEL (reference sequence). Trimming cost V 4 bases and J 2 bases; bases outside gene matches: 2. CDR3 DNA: TGTGCCAGCAGCCCTAGCGGAACCTACGAGCAGTACTTC. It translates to CASSPSGTYEQYF.

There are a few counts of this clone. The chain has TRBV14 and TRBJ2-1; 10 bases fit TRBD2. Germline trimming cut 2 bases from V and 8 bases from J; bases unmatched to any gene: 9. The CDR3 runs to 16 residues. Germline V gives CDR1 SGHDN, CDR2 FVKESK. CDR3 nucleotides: TGTGCCAGCAGCCAAACCCTAGCGGGAGAAAACGATGAGCAGTTCTTC. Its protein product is CASSQTLAGENDEQFF. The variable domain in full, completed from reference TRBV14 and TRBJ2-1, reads EAGVTQFPSHSVIEKGQTVTLRCDPISGHDNLYWYRRVMGKEIKFLLHFVKESKQDESGMPNNRFLAERTGGTYSTLKVQPAELEDSGVYFCASSQTLAGENDEQFFGPGTRLTVL.

The CDR3 reads CASSMGQSNTEAFF. CDR3 in DNA: TGTGCCAGCAGCATGGGACAGAGCAACACTGAAGCTTTCTTT. The rearrangement joins TRBV9 to TRBJ1-1; TRBD1 agrees at 7 bases. This CDR3 is built from 14 residues. Looked up from germline, CDR1 is SGDLS and CDR2 is YYNGEE. Trimming removed 4 bases from V and 2 bases from J; junction bases left unmatched: 5.

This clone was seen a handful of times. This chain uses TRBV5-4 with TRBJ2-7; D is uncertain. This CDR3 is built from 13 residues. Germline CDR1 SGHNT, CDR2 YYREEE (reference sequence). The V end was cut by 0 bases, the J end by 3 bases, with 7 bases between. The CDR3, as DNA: TGTGCCAGCAGCTTGGCCCCCAGCTACGAGCAGTACTTC. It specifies CASSLAPSYEQYF.

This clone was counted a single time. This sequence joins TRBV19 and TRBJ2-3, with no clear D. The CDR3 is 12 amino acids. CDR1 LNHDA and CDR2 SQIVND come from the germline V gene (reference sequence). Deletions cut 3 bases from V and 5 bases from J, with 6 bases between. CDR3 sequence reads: CASSIRGDTQYF. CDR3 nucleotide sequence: TGTGCCAGTAGTATCCGAGGAGATACGCAGTATTTT.

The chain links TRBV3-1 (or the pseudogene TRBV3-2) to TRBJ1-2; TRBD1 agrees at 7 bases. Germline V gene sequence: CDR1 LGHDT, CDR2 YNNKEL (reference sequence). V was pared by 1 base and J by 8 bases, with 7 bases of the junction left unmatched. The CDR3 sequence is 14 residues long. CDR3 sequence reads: CASSQVRDRYGYTF. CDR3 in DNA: TGTGCCAGCAGCCAAGTTAGGGACAGATACGGCTACACCTTC.

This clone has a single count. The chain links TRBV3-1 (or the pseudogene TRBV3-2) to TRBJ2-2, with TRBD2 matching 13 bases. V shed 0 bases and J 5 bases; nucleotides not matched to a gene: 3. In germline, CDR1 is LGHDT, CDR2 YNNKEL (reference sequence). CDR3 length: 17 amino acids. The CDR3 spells CASSQDWGLAGTGELFF. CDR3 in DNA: TGTGCCAGCAGCCAAGATTGGGGACTAGCGGGAACCGGGGAGCTGTTTTTT.

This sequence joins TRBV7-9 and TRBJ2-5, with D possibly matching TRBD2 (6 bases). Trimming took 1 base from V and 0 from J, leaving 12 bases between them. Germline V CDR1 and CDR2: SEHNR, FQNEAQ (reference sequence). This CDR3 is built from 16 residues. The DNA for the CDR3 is TGTGCCAGCAGCTTAGGGCGGGGCACGTACCAAGAGACCCAGTACTTC. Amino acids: CASSLGRGTYQETQYF. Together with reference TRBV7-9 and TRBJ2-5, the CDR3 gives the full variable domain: DTGVSQNPRHKITKRGQNVTFRCDPISEHNRLYWYRQTLGQGPEFLTYFQNEAQLEKSRLLSDRFSAERPKGSFSTLEIQRTEQGDSAMYLCASSLGRGTYQETQYFGPGTRLLVL.

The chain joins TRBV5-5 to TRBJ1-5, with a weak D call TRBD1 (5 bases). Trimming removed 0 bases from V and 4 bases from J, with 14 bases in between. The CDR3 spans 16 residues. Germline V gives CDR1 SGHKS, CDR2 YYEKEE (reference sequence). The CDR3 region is CASSLAPSRDNQPQHF. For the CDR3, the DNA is TGTGCCAGCAGCTTGGCTCCGAGCAGGGATAATCAGCCCCAGCATTTT.

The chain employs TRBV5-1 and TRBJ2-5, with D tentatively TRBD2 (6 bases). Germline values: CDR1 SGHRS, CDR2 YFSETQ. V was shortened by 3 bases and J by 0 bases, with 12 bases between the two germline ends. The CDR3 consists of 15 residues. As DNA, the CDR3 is TGCGCCAGCAGCTGGGGGGTCGGGGACCAAGAGACCCAGTACTTC. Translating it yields CASSWGVGDQETQYF.

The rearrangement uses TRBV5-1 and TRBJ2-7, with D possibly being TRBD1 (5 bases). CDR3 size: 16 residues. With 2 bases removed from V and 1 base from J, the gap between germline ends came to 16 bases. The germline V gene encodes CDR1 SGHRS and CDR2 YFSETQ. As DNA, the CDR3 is TGCGCCAGCAGCTTCAAATTCGGGCAGGGTTCCTACGAGCAGTACTTC. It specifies CASSFKFGQGSYEQYF.

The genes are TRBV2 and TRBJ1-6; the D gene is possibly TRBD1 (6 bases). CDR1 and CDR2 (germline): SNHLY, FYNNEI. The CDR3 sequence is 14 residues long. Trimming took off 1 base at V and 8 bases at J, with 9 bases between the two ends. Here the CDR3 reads CASSEGDTYSPLHF. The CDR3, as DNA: TGTGCCAGCAGTGAAGGGGACACTTATTCACCCCTCCACTTT.

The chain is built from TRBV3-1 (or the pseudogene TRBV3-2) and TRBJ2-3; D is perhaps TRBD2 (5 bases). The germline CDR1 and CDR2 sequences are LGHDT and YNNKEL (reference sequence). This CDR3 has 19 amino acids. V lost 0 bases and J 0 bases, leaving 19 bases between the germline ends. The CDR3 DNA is TGTGCCAGCAGCCAAGAGACGGGGAAGATTCGGGATAGCACAGATACGCAGTATTTT. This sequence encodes CASSQETGKIRDSTDTQYF.

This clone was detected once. In nucleotides, the CDR3 is TGTGCCATCAGTGAAACCGGGACAGGGGGCCCTGGCTACACCTTC. It codes for CAISETGTGGPGYTF. The chain has TRBV10-3 and TRBJ1-2, with 12 bases fitting TRBD1. Germline V gene sequence: CDR1 ENHRY, CDR2 SYGVKD. This CDR3 is built from 15 residues. With V trimmed by 3 bases and J by 7 bases, 6 bases remained unmatched.

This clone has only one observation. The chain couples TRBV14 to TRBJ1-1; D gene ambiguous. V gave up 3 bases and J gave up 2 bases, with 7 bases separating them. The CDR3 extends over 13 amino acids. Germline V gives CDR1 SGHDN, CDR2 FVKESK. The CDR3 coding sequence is TGTGCCAGCAGCCAGGACTTAAACACTGAAGCTTTCTTT. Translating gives CASSQDLNTEAFF.

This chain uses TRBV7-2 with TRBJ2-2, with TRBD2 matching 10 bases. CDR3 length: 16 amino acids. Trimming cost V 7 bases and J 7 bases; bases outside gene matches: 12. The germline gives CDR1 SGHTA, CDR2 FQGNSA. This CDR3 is CASNQNLAGVGGELFF. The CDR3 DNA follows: TGTGCCAGCAACCAAAACCTAGCGGGAGTAGGCGGGGAGCTGTTTTTT.

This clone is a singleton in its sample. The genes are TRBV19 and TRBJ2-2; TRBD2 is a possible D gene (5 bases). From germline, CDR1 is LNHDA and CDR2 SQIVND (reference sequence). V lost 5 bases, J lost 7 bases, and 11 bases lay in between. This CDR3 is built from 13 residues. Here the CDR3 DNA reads TGTGCCAGTAGTCCCGGGGTCAGCGGGGAGCTGTTTTTT. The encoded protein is CASSPGVSGELFF.

CDR3 nucleotide sequence: TGTGCCAGCAGCCTGGGGGGACCCTGGGAAGCTTTCTTT. Amino acids: CASSLGGPWEAFF. The V call is TRBV11-3, the J call TRBJ1-1; D is perhaps TRBD1 (5 bases). Deletions cut 5 bases from V and 8 bases from J, with 15 bases between. Germline V gene sequence: CDR1 SGHNT, CDR2 YENEEA. The length of the CDR3 is 13 residues.

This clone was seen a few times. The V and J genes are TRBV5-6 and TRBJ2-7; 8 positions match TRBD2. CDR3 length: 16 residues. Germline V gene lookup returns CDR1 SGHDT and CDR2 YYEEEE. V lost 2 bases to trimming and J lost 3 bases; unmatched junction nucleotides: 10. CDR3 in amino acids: CASSLGGGLADYEQYF. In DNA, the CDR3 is TGTGCCAGCAGCTTAGGGGGAGGACTAGCAGACTACGAGCAGTACTTC.

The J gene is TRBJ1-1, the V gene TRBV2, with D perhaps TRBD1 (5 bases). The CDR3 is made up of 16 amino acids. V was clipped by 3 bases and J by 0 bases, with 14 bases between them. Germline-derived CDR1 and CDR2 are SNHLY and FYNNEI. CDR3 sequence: CASSDGGRRMNTEAFF. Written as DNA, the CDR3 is TGTGCCAGCAGTGACGGGGGACGCCGGATGAACACTGAAGCTTTCTTT.